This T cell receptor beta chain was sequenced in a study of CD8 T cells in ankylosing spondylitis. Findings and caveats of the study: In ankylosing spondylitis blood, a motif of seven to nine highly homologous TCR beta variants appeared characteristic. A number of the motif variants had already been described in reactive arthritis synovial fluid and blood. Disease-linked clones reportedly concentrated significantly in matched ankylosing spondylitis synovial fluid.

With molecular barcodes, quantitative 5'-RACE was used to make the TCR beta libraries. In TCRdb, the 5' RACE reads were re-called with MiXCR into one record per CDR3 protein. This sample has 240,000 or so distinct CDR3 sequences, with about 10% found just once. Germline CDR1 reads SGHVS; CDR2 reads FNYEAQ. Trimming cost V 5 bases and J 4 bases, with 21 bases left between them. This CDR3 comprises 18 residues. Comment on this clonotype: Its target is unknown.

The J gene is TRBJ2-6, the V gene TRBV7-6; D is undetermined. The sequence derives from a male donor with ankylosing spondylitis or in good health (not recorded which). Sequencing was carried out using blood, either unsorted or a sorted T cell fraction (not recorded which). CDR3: CASSPAPEHESGANVLTF. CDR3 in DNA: TGTGCCAGCAGCCCCGCGCCCGAACACGAATCCGGGGCCAACGTCCTGACTTTC.